The T cell receptor beta chain under discussion was sequenced for a study of shared clonotypes between healthy human individuals. Points from the study as a whole: A limitation of the genetic and exposure-history diversity represented arose from few donors. Clonotype sharing across four donors was observed for about 4.8% of naive CD4 clonotypes. Generation probabilities were higher for clonotypes shared across all four sorted-subset donors than for unshared ones.

The naive CD8 subset, CD45RO-negative cells positively selected for CCR7, excluded terminally differentiated effector memory CD45RA+ cells. The V gene lost 0 bases and the J gene lost 0 bases, with 9 bases spanning the gap. Per germline, CDR1 SGHTS and CDR2 YDEGEE. The CDR3 covers 15 residues. A remark on this clone: Its antigen is still unknown.

Sorted-subset replicate PCR reactions were performed with around 200 ng DNA, corresponding to 25,000 to 35,000 T cell genomes. Repertoires were generated with immunoSEQ multiplex PCR, while TCRdb's copy carries only in-frame clones and drops some. The repertoire has 800,000 or so clones, around 96% of them found once; the top ten carry approximately 0.2%. Source material: naive CD8+ T cells sorted from blood. The chain uses TRBV5-8 and TRBJ1-1; D is unclear. The sequence was obtained from a man aged 25-45 years in good health. CDR3 region: CASSLDKIMNTEAFF. CDR3 sequence (DNA): TGTGCCAGCAGCTTGGACAAAATCATGAACACTGAAGCTTTCTTT.